The 29 T cell receptor beta chains below were found in one sample sequenced in a study of shared clonotypes between healthy human individuals. Positively selected for CCR7, the CD45RO-negative cells used as naive CD8 cells excluded terminally differentiated effector memory CD45RA+ cells. Sequenced by immunoSEQ multiplex PCR; TCRdb stores in-frame clones only, minus some. This sample yields nearly 600,000 clones, of which just under 97% are seen a single time; 0.11% belongs to the top ten. Sequenced: naive CD8+ T cells sorted from blood. These receptor sequences come from a woman in her twenties or thirties in good health.

In DNA, the CDR3 is TGTGCCAGCAGTTACTCGGGGAGTCTACTAAATGAAAAACTGTTTTTT. Protein product: CASSYSGSLLNEKLFF. The chain carries TRBV6-5 and TRBJ1-4; D gene uncertain. This CDR3 has 16 residues. The V and J ends lost 0 bases and 5 bases respectively, with 13 bases between them. CDR1 MNHEY and CDR2 SVGAGI come from the germline V gene.

The chain uses TRBV1 and TRBJ2-4; the D call of TRBD1 is as the table states it, not checked on the DNA. TRBV1 is assigned pseudogene status. CDR3 length equals 14 residues. In nucleotides, the CDR3 is TGCACCAGCAGCCAAGAGGACAGCAAAAACATTCAGTACTTC. Protein: CTSSQEDSKNIQYF.

A single count supports this clone. This rearrangement joins TRBV27 to TRBJ2-5; 9 bases match TRBD1. Matching the DNA end better, TRBJ2-7 makes the J call doubtful. The germline CDR1 and CDR2 sequences are MNHEY and SMNVEV (reference sequence). The CDR3 consists of 13 residues. The CDR3 DNA sequence: TGTGCCAGCAGTTTCGGGACAGGGTACGAGCAGTACTTC. This encodes CASSFGTGYEQYF.

This clone was observed a single time. The rearrangement joins TRBV28 to TRBJ2-1; TRBD1 matches 7 bases. The CDR3 has 15 residues. Germline values: CDR1 MDHEN, CDR2 SYDVKM. V dropped 6 bases and J dropped 2; count of bases not matched to a gene: 7. CDR3 residues: CASRPNRGPYNEQFF. In nucleotides, the CDR3 is TGTGCCAGCAGACCGAACAGGGGCCCCTACAATGAGCAGTTCTTC.

The chain couples TRBV28 to TRBJ2-7; possibly TRBD1 for D (6 bases). The CDR3 is 14 residues long. Germline CDR1 and CDR2: MDHEN and SYDVKM. The V end lost 1 base, the J end lost 2 bases, and 9 bases lay between the germline ends. The CDR3 loop is CASSLSGQTYEQYF. In DNA form, the CDR3 reads TGTGCCAGCAGTTTATCAGGACAGACCTACGAGCAGTACTTC.

The chain couples TRBV19 to TRBJ2-1; TRBD1 or TRBD2 may be the D gene (5 bases each). This CDR3 contains 14 residues. Germline CDR1 is LNHDA and CDR2 is SQIVND (reference sequence). The V gene lost 5 bases and the J gene lost 7 bases, with 15 bases spanning the gap. The CDR3 region is CASSFRGPPNEQFF. Here the CDR3 DNA reads TGTGCCAGTAGTTTTCGGGGACCCCCTAATGAGCAGTTCTTC.

The chain links TRBV7-9 to TRBJ1-1; no reliable D call. The CDR3 length is 12 residues. The V end was cut by 5 bases, the J end by 5 bases, with 9 bases between. CDR1 and CDR2 from the germline V gene are SEHNR and FQNEAQ (reference sequence). CDR3 sequence: CASSPPRTEAFF. The DNA of the CDR3 is TGTGCCAGCAGCCCTCCACGGACTGAAGCTTTCTTT. Full variable domain (outside the CDR3, taken from reference TRBV7-9 and TRBJ1-1): DTGVSQNPRHKITKRGQNVTFRCDPISEHNRLYWYRQTLGQGPEFLTYFQNEAQLEKSRLLSDRFSAERPKGSFSTLEIQRTEQGDSAMYLCASSPPRTEAFFGQGTRLTVV.

The count of this clone is one. The chain combines TRBV5-1 with TRBJ2-3; 14 bases match TRBD2. Germline CDR1 SGHRS, CDR2 YFSETQ. J lost 2 bases, V lost 0 bases, and 2 bases had no gene match. There are 17 residues in the CDR3. The CDR3 coding sequence is TGCGCCAGCAGCTTGGGGACTAGCGGGAGGTCCACAGATACGCAGTATTTT. Its protein is CASSLGTSGRSTDTQYF.

The chain recombines TRBV10-3 with TRBJ2-7, with D hard to call. The CDR3 loop spans 13 amino acids. V was clipped by 2 bases and J by 4 bases, with 9 bases between them. Germline CDR1 is ENHRY and CDR2 is SYGVKD. CDR3 DNA: TGTGCCATCAGTGAGAAGATGGGTTACGAGCAGTACTTC. It yields the protein CAISEKMGYEQYF.

The J gene is TRBJ2-7, the V gene TRBV27, with D perhaps matching TRBD2 (6 bases). The germline V and J ends were trimmed by 6 bases and 5 bases, with 14 bases remaining between them. From germline, CDR1 is MNHEY and CDR2 SMNVEV (reference sequence). The length of the CDR3 is 13 residues. CDR3 residues: CASRLGSLNEQYF. DNA of the CDR3: TGTGCCAGCAGACTCGGGAGTCTGAACGAGCAGTACTTC.

The chain combines TRBV28 with TRBJ2-7; D is possibly TRBD2 (5 bases). The CDR3 covers 14 residues. The V gene's germline CDR1 is MDHEN and CDR2 SYDVKM. V was shortened by 7 bases and J by 3 bases, with 16 bases between the two germline ends. The CDR3 loop reads CASTLGAESYEQYF. CDR3 bases: TGTGCCAGCACCCTAGGAGCGGAGAGCTACGAGCAGTACTTC.

The CDR3 bases are TGTGCCAGTAAAAGGGGGACCAGTACTGGCTACACCTTC. This encodes CASKRGTSTGYTF. The genes are TRBV19 and TRBJ1-2, with a tentative D call TRBD1 (6 bases). The CDR3 is made up of 13 amino acids. The germline CDR1 and CDR2 sequences are LNHDA and SQIVND (reference sequence). Trimming left V 7 bases short and J 7 bases short, with 16 bases between.

This chain uses TRBV11-2 with TRBJ2-7; D unclear. V was clipped by 1 base and J by 2 bases, with 12 bases between them. The CDR3 loop spans 15 amino acids. CDR1 is SGHAT, CDR2 FQNNGV, per germline. The CDR3 sequence is CASSLGLAPAYEQYF. The CDR3 region has the DNA TGTGCCAGCAGCTTAGGACTCGCGCCGGCCTACGAGCAGTACTTC.

The chain recombines TRBV27 with TRBJ2-7; possibly TRBD1 for D (5 bases). CDR3 length: 12 amino acids. CDR1 and CDR2 from the germline V gene are MNHEY and SMNVEV (reference sequence). The germline V and J ends were trimmed by 6 bases and 2 bases, with 8 bases remaining between them. CDR3 in DNA: TGTGCCAGCAGGGGGCTGGCCTACGAGCAGTACTTC. The encoded protein is CASRGLAYEQYF.

This clone was counted between two and nine times. This chain uses TRBV7-9 with TRBJ2-7; D is perhaps TRBD2 (7 bases). CDR3 length: 14 amino acids. CDR1 and CDR2 (germline): SEHNR, FQNEAQ (reference sequence). V lost 4 bases to trimming and J lost 6 bases, with 16 bases between them. CDR3 loop: CASSWGGSRVEQYF. CDR3 nucleotides: TGTGCCAGCAGCTGGGGGGGCAGCCGGGTCGAGCAGTACTTC.

This rearrangement joins TRBV4-1 to TRBJ2-1, with TRBD1 as a possible D gene (5 bases). V was pared by 0 bases and J by 4 bases, with 10 bases between. Per germline, CDR1 MGHRA and CDR2 YSYEKL. This CDR3 region has 15 residues. CDR3 region: CASSQEDTGYNEQFF. The CDR3 DNA follows: TGCGCCAGCAGCCAAGAGGACACCGGATACAATGAGCAGTTCTTC.

This clone was observed once. J is TRBJ1-5 and V is TRBV7-8; 7 bases match TRBD1. The CDR3 consists of 14 residues. Trimming took 5 bases from V and 6 from J; bases not matched to a gene: 7. Germline CDR1 SGHVS, CDR2 FQNEAQ. CDR3 loop: CASSPGGGSQPQHF. As DNA, the CDR3 is TGTGCCAGCAGCCCAGGGGGGGGGAGTCAGCCCCAGCATTTT.

This clone has a single count. As the CDR3 is not closed by the conserved phenylalanine or tryptophan, this likely results from a read error. This chain connects TRBV27 to TRBJ2-7; 7 bases map to TRBD1. Germline CDR1 and CDR2: MNHEY and SMNVEV (reference sequence). This CDR3 has 12 amino acids. V trimming: 6 bases; J trimming: 4 bases; junction bases outside the gene matches: 3. CDR3 DNA: TGTGCCAGCAGGACAGGGAATTACGAGCAGTACCTC. Translation: CASRTGNYEQYL.

With regard to this clone: The identical CDR3 is also encoded by other nucleotide sequences in the sample. The V and J genes are TRBV28 and TRBJ2-7; D is uncertain. With 6 bases removed from V and 3 bases from J, the gap between germline ends came to 6 bases. Germline lookup yields CDR1 MDHEN and CDR2 SYDVKM. This CDR3 is built from 11 residues. The CDR3 loop is CASSLDYEQYF. CDR3 DNA sequence: TGTGCCAGCAGCCTGGACTACGAGCAGTACTTC. Full variable domain (rest looked up from reference TRBV28 and TRBJ2-7): DVKVTQSSRYLVKRTGEKVFLECVQDMDHENMFWYRQDPGLGLRLIYFSYDVKMKEKGDIPEGYSVSREKKERFSLILESASTNQTSMYLCASSLDYEQYFGPGTRLTVT.

This chain uses TRBV2 with TRBJ1-4; no firm D call. Per germline, CDR1 SNHLY and CDR2 FYNNEI. The CDR3 runs to 15 residues. The V end was cut by 7 bases, the J end by 0 bases, with 12 bases between. CDR3 region: CASTGRTSTNEKLFF. The CDR3 nucleotides are TGTGCCAGCACCGGACGGACCTCAACTAATGAAAAACTGTTTTTT. The full variable domain, in which reference TRBV2 and TRBJ1-4 provide the parts outside the CDR3, is EPEVTQTPSHQVTQMGQEVILRCVPISNHLYFYWYRQILGQKVEFLVSFYNNEISEKSEIFDDQFSVERPDGSNFTLKIRSTKLEDSAMYFCASTGRTSTNEKLFFGSGTQLSVL.

The chain links TRBV28 to TRBJ1-1, with D unresolved. Looked up from germline, CDR1 is MDHEN and CDR2 is SYDVKM. CDR3 length: 14 amino acids. Trimming pared 5 bases from V and 1 base from J, leaving 11 bases between. CDR3 nucleotides: TGTGCCAGCAGTCGGACGGAGACGAACACTGAAGCTTTCTTT. Its protein product is CASSRTETNTEAFF. The variable domain in full, completed from reference TRBV28 and TRBJ1-1, reads DVKVTQSSRYLVKRTGEKVFLECVQDMDHENMFWYRQDPGLGLRLIYFSYDVKMKEKGDIPEGYSVSREKKERFSLILESASTNQTSMYLCASSRTETNTEAFFGQGTRLTVV.

This chain links TRBV28 with TRBJ1-2, with D possibly matching TRBD1 (6 bases). Trimming stripped 7 bases from V and 6 bases from J, with 15 bases between. This CDR3 is 13 amino acids long. Germline loops: CDR1 MDHEN, CDR2 SYDVKM. The CDR3 sequence is CASTIGGTNGYTF. CDR3 in DNA: TGTGCCAGCACGATAGGGGGAACTAATGGCTACACCTTC.

The chain recombines TRBV4-1 with TRBJ2-5; the match to TRBD2 covers 12 bases. Looked up from germline, CDR1 is MGHRA and CDR2 is YSYEKL. There are 15 residues in the CDR3. V gave up 1 base and J gave up 3 bases; unmatched junction bases: 0. The CDR3 coding sequence is TGCGCCAGCAGCCAAGGACTAGCGGGAGAAGAGACCCAGTACTTC. Protein: CASSQGLAGEETQYF.

This clone is a singleton in its sample. V usage is TRBV7-9 and J usage is TRBJ1-1; the D gene is possibly TRBD1 (5 bases). Trimming stripped 1 base from V and 6 bases from J, with 12 bases between. CDR1 and CDR2 (germline): SEHNR, FQNEAQ (reference sequence). The CDR3 is made up of 14 amino acids. The CDR3 here is CASSLVTGPPEAFF. CDR3 bases: TGTGCCAGCAGCTTAGTAACAGGCCCTCCTGAAGCTTTCTTT.

The gene calls are TRBV19 and TRBJ1-1; D remains ambiguous. There are 11 residues in the CDR3. Germline lookup yields CDR1 LNHDA and CDR2 SQIVND (reference sequence). With 3 bases removed from V and 1 base from J, the gap between germline ends came to 0 bases. The CDR3 loop is CASSMNTEAFF. CDR3 in DNA: TGTGCCAGTAGTATGAACACTGAAGCTTTCTTT. Filled out from reference TRBV19 and TRBJ1-1, the complete variable domain reads DGGITQSPKYLFRKEGQNVTLSCEQNLNHDAMYWYRQDPGQGLRLIYYSQIVNDFQKGDIAEGYSVSREKKESFPLTVTSAQKNPTAFYLCASSMNTEAFFGQGTRLTVV.

V usage is TRBV18 and J usage is TRBJ2-3; TRBD2 agrees at 9 bases. Germline values: CDR1 KGHSH, CDR2 LQKENI. The length of the CDR3 is 15 residues. The junction had 6 bases not matched to a gene; V was cut back by 2 bases and J by 6 bases. The CDR3 DNA sequence: TGTGCCAGCTCACCAGTGGGTAGCGGGAGCGATACGCAGTATTTT. Protein: CASSPVGSGSDTQYF.

Regarding this clone: Distinct nucleotide sequences in the sample also encode this CDR3. J is TRBJ1-5 and V is TRBV19, with unresolved D. Germline V gene data show CDR1 as LNHDA and CDR2 as SQIVND (reference sequence). CDR3 length equals 15 residues. With 3 bases removed from V and 1 base from J, the gap between germline ends came to 10 bases. CDR3 sequence (DNA): TGTGCCAGTAGTATTTGGGCCGAAAGCAATCAGCCCCAGCATTTT. Encoded protein: CASSIWAESNQPQHF.

The chain's CDR3 is CASRPPASGSRADTQYF. DNA of the CDR3: TGTGCCAGCAGACCACCCGCTAGCGGGAGCCGCGCAGATACGCAGTATTTT. The V and J genes are TRBV28 and TRBJ2-3; 10 nucleotides agree with TRBD2. CDR1 and CDR2 from the germline V gene are MDHEN and SYDVKM. This CDR3 region has 17 residues. V was clipped by 6 bases and J by 4 bases; unmatched bases: 13.

The genes are TRBV15 and TRBJ2-5; possible D gene TRBD2, 6 bases. The J call may be faulty, since TRBJ2-7 better matches the DNA end. The CDR3 has 18 amino acids. CDR1 is LNHNV, CDR2 YYDKDF, per germline (reference sequence). The CDR3 sequence: CATSRDTNGAEDYYEQYF. The CDR3 coding sequence is TGTGCCACCAGCAGAGATACAAATGGGGCAGAGGACTACTACGAGCAGTACTTC.